These 9 T cell receptor beta chains were sequenced from one sample in a study of T cell responses to AZD1222 COVID-19 vaccine. The assay was immunoSEQ multiplex PCR, and TCRdb's table has in-frame clones only and misses some. The data hold about 120,000 clones, with 86% observed a single time. The material was peripheral blood, obtained 28 days after the second AZD1222 dose. All receptors derive from an adult who received the AZD1222 COVID-19 vaccine.

The rearrangement links TRBV9 to TRBJ2-7, with D hard to call. The CDR3 length is 14 residues. CDR1 and CDR2 (germline): SGDLS, YYNGEE. Trimming removed 4 bases at V and 4 bases at J, with 15 bases between. The CDR3, as DNA: TGTGCCAGCAGCCCCTCCCGGGTCCCTTACGAGCAGTACTTC. It codes for CASSPSRVPYEQYF.

This clone was observed a few times. CDR3 sequence (DNA): TGTGCCAGCTCACCAAGTATAAGGACTAGGGATAACACCGGGGAGCTGTTTTTT. As protein: CASSPSIRTRDNTGELFF. The V call is TRBV18, the J call TRBJ2-2, with TRBD2 matching over 7 bases. The CDR3 loop spans 18 amino acids. Trimming removed 2 bases from V and 2 bases from J; junction bases left unmatched: 11. The germline CDR1 and CDR2 sequences are KGHSH and LQKENI.

V is TRBV19 and J is TRBJ2-7; 8 bases line up with TRBD2. CDR1 and CDR2 (germline): LNHDA, SQIVND (reference sequence). With V trimmed by 6 bases and J by 3 bases, 10 bases remained unmatched. The CDR3 runs to 15 residues. CDR3: CASRGAGDTFYEQYF. The DNA for the CDR3 is TGTGCCAGTAGAGGAGCGGGGGACACCTTCTACGAGCAGTACTTC.

Only a few counts were recorded for this clone. V and J are TRBV7-3 and TRBJ2-7, with no clear D. V was pared by 0 bases and J by 7 bases, with 10 bases between. Looked up from germline, CDR1 is SGHTA and CDR2 is FQGTGA. The CDR3 loop spans 13 amino acids. The CDR3 loop is CASSLTHGDEQYF. The CDR3 DNA sequence: TGTGCCAGCAGCTTAACCCATGGCGATGAGCAGTACTTC.

This chain joins TRBV10-3 and TRBJ2-1; 7 nucleotides line up with TRBD2. V dropped 7 bases and J dropped 4; count of bases not matched to a gene: 4. CDR3 length equals 13 residues. Germline CDR1 ENHRY, CDR2 SYGVKD. Here the CDR3 DNA reads TGTGCCATCACCAGCGGGGCGTACAATGAGCAGTTCTTC. This translates into CAITSGAYNEQFF.

The chain has TRBV4-3 and TRBJ1-2, with D uncertain. Germline lookup yields CDR1 LGHNA and CDR2 YSLEER. V dropped 0 bases and J dropped 2 bases, with 13 bases sitting between them. The CDR3 has 16 amino acids. This chain's CDR3 is CASSQDWLRRNYGYTF. CDR3 nucleotides: TGCGCCAGCAGCCAAGATTGGTTAAGGAGAAACTATGGCTACACCTTC.

The chain uses TRBV6-5 and TRBJ1-2; D unresolved. The CDR3 spans 12 residues. Per the germline V gene, CDR1 is MNHEY and CDR2 is SVGAGI. V was trimmed by 6 bases and J by 6 bases, leaving 11 bases between them. The CDR3 reads CASSRHNNGYTF. As DNA, the CDR3 is TGTGCCAGCAGCCGACATAATAATGGCTACACCTTC.

The gene calls are TRBV11-3 and TRBJ1-4, with TRBD1 matching 9 bases. Germline V gives CDR1 SGHNT, CDR2 YENEEA. The CDR3 has 17 residues. V shed 5 bases and J 3 bases; nucleotides not matched to a gene: 10. The CDR3 reads CASSPGQGGMANEKLFF. In DNA form, the CDR3 reads TGTGCCAGCAGCCCGGGACAGGGTGGTATGGCTAATGAAAAACTGTTTTTT.

This sequence joins TRBV11-2 and TRBJ2-1, with D possibly matching TRBD1 (6 bases). The CDR3 is 15 amino acids. The germline gives CDR1 SGHAT, CDR2 FQNNGV. V was trimmed by 1 base and J by 7 bases, leaving 14 bases between them. The CDR3 here is CASSLGGQKENEQFF. The DNA for the CDR3 is TGTGCCAGCAGCTTAGGGGGGCAGAAAGAGAATGAGCAGTTCTTC.